This section outlines one T cell receptor (beta chain) sequence together with its context. The antigen it recognizes is unknown. One base away there is no much larger clone; base qualities are not given. These data belong to a study of blood T cell repertoires in COVID-19 (dated by TCRdb to the early 2020s). In terms of the full investigation: Samples covering the acute and convalescent phases of COVID-19 were provided by collaborators in the United States, Italy and Spain. Where available, HLA class I and class II types were obtained from metadata supplied by the sample provider rather than from assay-based typing. The material from the prospective study consisted of cDNA or gDNA derived from T cells, B-cell-depleted T cells, or PBMCs. Sample metadata almost always included a de-identified subject ID, COVID-19 status, age in years and sex. Subjects who had been exposed to COVID-19, were actively infected with it, or had recovered from it provided the deeply sampled blood TCRbeta repertoires that made up the dataset. Samples were obtained from the ongoing ImmuneRACE study (first 160 participants) and from 1,254 subjects provided by 6 global collaborators. A freely available public database, intended as a resource for researchers studying the immune response to SARS-CoV-2, is where the repertoires were released. Paper-wide results and their limitations: The amount of clinical and demographic metadata varied by source and participant and was provided uncurated.

The CDR3, cysteine through phenylalanine, is 14 amino acids long. Only the CDR3 region is kept as DNA, spanning 42 bases read in frame from base 1. V loses 0 bases of germline sequence and J loses 5 bases, and the interval between the two ends is 12 bases. The germline V gene provides CDR1 SGDLS and CDR2 YYNGEE. The immunoSEQ Assay, a bias-controlled multiplex PCR, was used to amplify TCRbeta CDR3 regions from genomic DNA. The study's own analysis went as follows. The number of nucleated cells in each sample was estimated by amplification of reference gene primers within the assay. To quantify the absolute abundance of each unique TCRbeta CDR3 rearrangement, sequence reads were collapsed and filtered. For each sample, productive Simpson clonality was calculated as the square root of Simpson's diversity index over productive rearrangements. TCRdb carries this immuneACCESS record with in-frame sequences only. Its versions omit some clonotypes, under half of them owing to an unresolved V gene in the studies checked, with the rest unexplained. From that table come the V and J calls and clone size; the DNA was used to work out D and trimming. The sample profile shows around 76,000 clones; 65% to 90% of them were found once. In total, the top ten clones hold 6.9% of the sample.

At one collaborating source in Seattle, patients were enrolled during active infection and were followed longitudinally through the course of disease. Collaborating institutions collected whole blood in K2EDTA tubes following their own protocols. For TCRbeta analysis, collaborators shipped samples in one of three forms: frozen whole blood, isolated PBMCs, or DNA extracted from either of those sample types. Sequencing was done on a sample of peripheral blood. Here the chain combines TRBV9 and TRBJ2-7; the D region possibly corresponds to TRBD2 (5 bases align). This receptor was obtained from a young man with COVID-19, enrolled during active disease. The CDR3 protein sequence reads: CASSVASSIDEQYF. The DNA is as follows: TGTGCCAGCAGCGTAGCCTCTAGCATTGACGAGCAGTACTTC.